This TCR beta chain is drawn from a study of T-cell memory formation after mild COVID-19. Study details: Largely donor-specific sequence clusters came from a couple of donors. General study findings and limits: CD4/CD8 balance characterized clones contracting day 15 to 85, and CD4+ skew characterized later expanders. There was no confirmation that second-wave clones peaking on day 37 were SARS-CoV-2 specific.

TCRdb ran MiXCR on the 5' RACE reads and lists one entry per CDR3 protein. The sample shows hundreds of thousands of distinct CDR3 sequences, 15% to 20% of them seen only once. Details on this clonotype: The antigen remains undetermined.

The CDR3 is 13 amino acids. Germline V lookup: CDR1 LGHDT, CDR2 YNNKEL (reference sequence). Trimming removed 0 bases at V and 2 bases at J, with 4 bases between. The TCR sequence derives from an adult woman who had mild COVID-19 (a few samples of this study predate the infection). Cell type and time point are not known. The sample taken for sequencing was PBMCs or a T cell subset sorted from them (not recorded which). The chain has TRBV3-1 and TRBJ2-5; D gene unclear. The CDR3 nucleotides read TGTGCCAGCAGCCAAGAGGGGCAAGAGACCCAGTACTTC. It encodes CASSQEGQETQYF.